One and the same sample provided the 20 T cell receptor beta chains below, sequenced in a study of blood T cell repertoires in COVID-19. Repertoires were generated with immunoSEQ multiplex PCR, while TCRdb's copy carries only in-frame clones and drops some. This repertoire shows about 230,000 clones, 80% to 90% found once; its top ten account for about 3.5%. Sequenced input: PBMCs or T cells enriched from blood (not recorded which). The receptors derive from a woman younger than 45 who had been exposed to COVID-19.

The chain recombines TRBV2 with TRBJ2-5, with 11 bases matching TRBD1. J gave up 3 bases and V 7 bases, and 7 bases lay outside the gene matches. The CDR3 is 15 amino acids. Germline V lookup: CDR1 SNHLY, CDR2 FYNNEI. The CDR3 sequence is CASTPGQGEEETQYF. CDR3 nucleotides: TGTGCCAGCACACCGGGACAGGGGGAAGAAGAGACCCAGTACTTC. Supplemented by reference TRBV2 and TRBJ2-5, the full variable domain reads EPEVTQTPSHQVTQMGQEVILRCVPISNHLYFYWYRQILGQKVEFLVSFYNNEISEKSEIFDDQFSVERPDGSNFTLKIRSTKLEDSAMYFCASTPGQGEEETQYFGPGTRLLVL.

The chain has TRBV4-1 and TRBJ1-1, with D unresolved. The CDR3 loop spans 16 amino acids. Germline CDR1 and CDR2: MGHRA and YSYEKL. V shed 0 bases and J shed 4 bases, with 15 bases lying between them. CDR3 amino acids: CASSQDAGGWGTEAFF. In DNA, the CDR3 is TGCGCCAGCAGCCAAGATGCGGGTGGGTGGGGCACTGAAGCTTTCTTT.

The genes are TRBV10-1 and TRBJ1-3; D is ambiguous. Trimming removed 5 bases from V and 2 bases from J, with 13 bases in between. This CDR3 is 15 amino acids long. CDR1 and CDR2 from the germline V gene are WNHNN and SYGVQD (reference sequence). DNA for the CDR3: TGCGCCAGCAGTAAAGGAGATCTAACTGGAAACACCATATATTTT. Translated: CASSKGDLTGNTIYF.

The chain joins TRBV10-3 to TRBJ2-7, with D perhaps TRBD1 (6 bases). Germline CDR1 reads ENHRY; CDR2 reads SYGVKD. CDR3 length equals 16 residues. V shed 4 bases and J shed 0 bases, with 16 bases lying between them. This CDR3 reads CAISVKRDRSSYEQYF. DNA for the CDR3: TGTGCCATCAGTGTTAAAAGAGACAGGAGCTCCTACGAGCAGTACTTC.

This clone was seen just once. This sequence joins TRBV27 and TRBJ2-1; 7 bases match TRBD1. This CDR3 is built from 16 residues. Germline trimming cut 5 bases from V and 0 bases from J; bases unmatched to any gene: 7. Germline lookup yields CDR1 MNHEY and CDR2 SMNVEV (reference sequence). In nucleotides, the CDR3 is TGTGCCAGCAGTCGCCTACAGGGGAGCTCCTACAATGAGCAGTTCTTC. Translated, it gives CASSRLQGSSYNEQFF.

This chain links TRBV11-2 with TRBJ2-7; 7 bases fit TRBD1. The V gene end was trimmed by 2 bases and the J gene end by 2 bases; junction bases not matched to a gene: 6. Germline V gene sequence: CDR1 SGHAT, CDR2 FQNNGV. CDR3 length: 15 amino acids. CDR3: CASSLSNRGPYEQYF. As DNA, the CDR3 is TGTGCCAGCAGCTTAAGTAATAGGGGGCCCTACGAGCAGTACTTC.

This sequence joins TRBV6-5 and TRBJ2-5; 11 bases agree with TRBD2. The CDR3 loop spans 14 amino acids. The V gene end was trimmed by 5 bases and the J gene end by 7 bases; junction bases not matched to a gene: 6. The germline CDR1 and CDR2 sequences are MNHEY and SVGAGI. CDR3 in DNA: TGTGCCAGCAGTCAGACTAGCGGGATAGCGACCCAGTACTTC. Translating it yields CASSQTSGIATQYF.

V is TRBV10-2 and J is TRBJ2-7; 8 bases fit TRBD2. The CDR3 contains 13 residues. The V gene's germline CDR1 is WSHSY and CDR2 SAAADI. V was clipped by 6 bases and J by 2 bases; unmatched bases: 3. In DNA form, the CDR3 reads TGCGCCAGCAGGGGACTAGAGACCTACGAGCAGTACTTC. It codes for CASRGLETYEQYF.

CDR3 region: CASSTVSYNSPLHF. The CDR3 DNA is TGTGCCAGCTCGACAGTCTCCTATAATTCACCCCTCCACTTT. The J gene is TRBJ1-6, the V gene TRBV27, with TRBD1 as a possible D gene (5 bases). V was pared by 8 bases and J by 0 bases, with 8 bases between. CDR3 length: 14 residues. The germline CDR1 and CDR2 sequences are MNHEY and SMNVEV (reference sequence).

This clone has only one observation. The chain is built from TRBV11-2 and TRBJ2-1; 9 positions agree with TRBD2. The CDR3 runs 16 residues. Losses at the gene ends were 3 bases for V and 2 bases for J; bases not matched to a gene: 5. The germline V gene has CDR1 SGHAT and CDR2 FQNNGV. The CDR3 DNA reads as TGTGCCAGCAGCTTCCTGGCGGGAGGGCCCTACAATGAGCAGTTCTTC. Translated, it gives CASSFLAGGPYNEQFF.

The V and J genes are TRBV21-1 and TRBJ2-2; the tabulated D call, TRBD1, remains unverified against the DNA. TRBV21-1 is annotated as a pseudogene. CDR3 length: 17 amino acids. CDR3 coding DNA: TGTGCCAGCAGCAAGTGGCAGGGCCCGAAAAACACCGGGGAGCTGTTTTTT. Encoded protein: CASSKWQGPKNTGELFF.

CDR3 coding DNA: TGTGCCAGCAGCCAAGATCTAGGGGGTGGAGGCTACACCTTC. Translation gives CASSQDLGGGGYTF. The chain combines TRBV3-1 (or the pseudogene TRBV3-2) with TRBJ1-2; possible D gene TRBD1, 6 bases. V was trimmed by 0 bases and J by 8 bases, leaving 13 bases between them. The CDR3 sequence is 14 residues long. Germline V gene sequence: CDR1 LGHDT, CDR2 YNNKEL (reference sequence).

This clone occurred once. This chain joins TRBV4-1 and TRBJ1-1; perhaps TRBD1 as D (6 bases). Germline loops: CDR1 MGHRA, CDR2 YSYEKL. Trimming cost V 0 bases and J 8 bases, with 16 bases left between them. This CDR3 has 15 amino acids. The CDR3 coding sequence is TGCGCCAGCAGCCAAGATTCCGACAGGCGTAAAGAAGCTTTCTTT. This translates into CASSQDSDRRKEAFF.

The chain joins TRBV15 to TRBJ1-1; TRBD1 agrees at 7 bases. The V and J ends lost 3 bases and 1 base, in that order; junction bases with no gene match: 14. CDR3 length: 18 amino acids. The germline V gene has CDR1 LNHNV and CDR2 YYDKDF (reference sequence). The CDR3 DNA reads TGTGCCACCAGCAGTCCTTGGGACAGAGGATCTCCGAACACTGAAGCTTTCTTT. Translated, it gives CATSSPWDRGSPNTEAFF. The variable domain in full, completed from reference TRBV15 and TRBJ1-1, reads DAMVIQNPRYQVTQFGKPVTLSCSQTLNHNVMYWYQQKSSQAPKLLFHYYDKDFNNEADTPDNFQSRRPNTSFCFLDIRSPGLGDTAMYLCATSSPWDRGSPNTEAFFGQGTRLTVV.

CDR3 amino acids: CASSLPHGEQYF. CDR3 nucleotides: TGTGCCAGCAGCCTCCCACATGGCGAGCAGTACTTC. The chain joins TRBV5-6 to TRBJ2-7, with unresolved D. CDR1 is SGHDT, CDR2 YYEEEE, per germline. V lost 4 bases, J lost 6 bases, and 11 bases lay in between. This CDR3 is built from 12 residues.

This sequence joins TRBV7-2 and TRBJ1-5, with TRBD1 identical over 10 bases. Germline CDR1 reads SGHTA; CDR2 reads FQGNSA. Germline trimming cut 4 bases from V and 4 bases from J; bases unmatched to any gene: 4. There are 15 residues in the CDR3. The CDR3, as DNA: TGTGCCAGCAGCTGGGGGACAGGGGTAAATCAGCCCCAGCATTTT. Its translation: CASSWGTGVNQPQHF.

V and J are TRBV5-1 and TRBJ1-1; D remains unclear. V lost 5 bases and J lost 4, with 12 bases in between. The CDR3 is 13 residues long. CDR1 and CDR2 from the germline V gene are SGHRS and YFSETQ. The CDR3 DNA follows: TGCGCCAGCAGTGTGGTAGGGAGCACTGAAGCTTTCTTT. This encodes CASSVVGSTEAFF.

This chain joins TRBV4-2 and TRBJ1-5; a possible D gene is TRBD1 (6 bases). This CDR3 is built from 15 residues. Trimming removed 1 base at V and 9 bases at J, with 16 bases between. Per germline, CDR1 LGHNA and CDR2 YNFKEQ. CDR3 region: CASSQGGGQGRPQHF. Written as DNA, the CDR3 is TGTGCCAGCAGCCAAGGGGGGGGGCAGGGGCGGCCCCAGCATTTT.

The chain is built from TRBV7-3 and TRBJ1-2, with D perhaps matching TRBD1 (5 bases). CDR3 length: 15 residues. Germline CDR1 SGHTA, CDR2 FQGTGA. The V end lost 4 bases, the J end lost 2 bases, and 14 bases lay between the germline ends. The CDR3 spells CASSSPQGLNYGYTF. CDR3 DNA: TGTGCCAGCAGCTCACCGCAGGGACTCAACTATGGCTACACCTTC.

A few counts support this clone. Other DNA variants within this sample encode the same CDR3. The gene calls are TRBV5-1 and TRBJ2-2; 9 bases match TRBD2. The CDR3 totals 15 residues. The trim removed 3 bases at V and 0 bases at J, leaving 0 bases unmatched. CDR1 SGHRS and CDR2 YFSETQ come from the germline V gene. The CDR3 sequence is CASSSSGTNTGELFF. CDR3 in DNA: TGCGCCAGCAGCTCTAGCGGGACGAACACCGGGGAGCTGTTTTTT.